The present T cell receptor beta chain was sequenced within a study of blood T cell repertoires in COVID-19. Per germline, CDR1 MNHEY and CDR2 SVGEGT. The V segment lost 2 bases and the J segment 3 bases; nucleotides outside the gene matches: 10. This CDR3 has 18 amino acids. Only in-frame clones appear in the TCRdb table, and some are missing; sequencing was by immunoSEQ multiplex PCR. The sample has over 350,000 clones, around nine tenths seen once; the top ten hold roughly 10%. The chain carries TRBV6-2 or TRBV6-3 and TRBJ2-3; 11 bases match TRBD2. The sequencing input was PBMCs or T cells enriched from blood (not recorded which). This receptor was identified in a woman in her fifties or sixties who had recovered from COVID-19. The CDR3 loop is CASSYRRSGTSGTDTQYF. The CDR3 DNA is TGTGCCAGCAGTTACCGTCGCTCCGGGACTAGCGGAACAGATACGCAGTATTTT.